Below, 23 T cell receptor beta chains from the same sample are listed, as sequenced in a study of tumor and adjacent non-tumor tissue in lung cancer. The template was RNA from unsorted bulk tissue. The library came from three nested PCR rounds adapted from ARM-PCR protocols. Via MiXCR, TCRdb re-called the multiplex PCR reads, giving one row per CDR3 protein. The sample lists around 140,000 distinct CDR3 sequences; around 60% were seen once. The sequencing input was lung tumor tissue. The receptors were sampled from a man between 60 and 75 years old with small cell lung cancer.

With respect to this clonotype: A read error may be the cause here, since a much bigger clone is one base away. The gene calls are TRBV6-1 and TRBJ1-1; 9 nucleotides align to TRBD1. The CDR3 has 15 amino acids. The V gene end was trimmed by 7 bases and the J gene end by 7 bases; junction bases not matched to a gene: 13. Looked up from germline, CDR1 is MNHNS and CDR2 is SASEGT. As DNA, the CDR3 is TGTGCCAGCACCACGGGACAGGGAATACCCAGTGAAGCTTTCTTT. It is translated as CASTTGQGIPSEAFF.

This chain connects TRBV20-1 to TRBJ2-1; maybe TRBD1 (6 bases). CDR1 is DFQATT and CDR2 is SNEGSKA in the germline V gene (reference sequence). V lost 6 bases and J lost 12, with 24 bases in between. The length of the CDR3 is 14 residues. The CDR3 region has the DNA TGCAGTGCCTCAGGGGCTAGCTGGAGTTATGCGCAGTTCTTC. Translation: CSASGASWSYAQFF.

Regarding this clonotype: The junction departs from the called germline gene at one end, perhaps through a read error. V and J are TRBV20-1 and TRBJ2-5; TRBD2 aligns across 8 bases. Germline lookup yields CDR1 DFQATT and CDR2 SNEGSKA (reference sequence). The CDR3 has 15 residues. CDR3 DNA: TGCAGTGCTAGCCCAGCGGGAGATATTAAAGAGACTCAGTACTTC. Translation gives CSASPAGDIKETQYF.

As concerns this clonotype: This CDR3 is missing its conserved last phenylalanine or tryptophan, likely due to a read error. The DNA is omitted, as the CDR3 cannot be located on it reliably, and the CDR3 follows TCRdb's listing. This rearrangement joins TRBV24-1 to TRBJ2-3; TRBD1, as called in the table, went unchecked against the DNA. Per germline, CDR1 KGHDR and CDR2 SFDVKD. Termini included, the CDR3 measures 11 amino acids. The CDR3 loop reads CAAGDGDRRYI.

Many counts were recorded for this clonotype. This sequence joins TRBV20-1 and TRBJ2-5, with D maybe TRBD2 (6 bases). This CDR3 contains 14 residues. The ends were cut back, 3 bases at V and 5 bases at J, with 16 bases in the middle. Germline values: CDR1 DFQATT, CDR2 SNEGSKA (reference sequence). The CDR3 coding sequence is TGCAGTGCTAGTGGGCGGGGCGAAGGGGAGACCCAGTACTTC. Translating it yields CSASGRGEGETQYF.

The chain couples TRBV11-2 to TRBJ2-5; D tentatively fits TRBD1 or TRBD2 (6 bases each). The CDR3 spans 14 residues. Trimming left V 11 bases short and J 5 bases short, with 21 bases between. The germline V gene has CDR1 SGHAT and CDR2 FQNNGV. CDR3 nucleotide sequence: TGTGCCCTCAGCTTAGTCCGGGGGCGGGAGACCCAGTACTTC. Residues: CALSLVRGRETQYF.

Points on this clonotype: This sequence may be a read error, since a much larger clone differs from it by one base. This likely comes from a read error, as the CDR3 has no conserved phenylalanine or tryptophan at its end. This chain links TRBV6-5 with TRBJ1-2; no firm D call. The germline V gene encodes CDR1 MNHEY and CDR2 SVGAGI. V lost 6 bases to trimming and J lost 8 bases, with 10 bases between them. The length of the CDR3 is 11 residues. The CDR3 DNA sequence: TGTGCCAGCAGCTACGAAGGCGGCTACACCTTA. Protein sequence: CASSYEGGYTL.

In this sample, this clonotype turned up many times. V is TRBV2 and J is TRBJ2-5; TRBD1 matches 7 bases. This CDR3 has 14 amino acids. Trimming removed 6 bases from V and 4 bases from J; junction bases left unmatched: 8. Germline CDR1 SNHLY, CDR2 FYNNEI. CDR3 loop: CASRRQGRGETQYF. In nucleotides, the CDR3 is TGTGCCAGCAGAAGACAGGGTAGAGGAGAGACCCAGTACTTC.

About this clonotype itself: At one boundary the junction diverges from the germline segment, which might be a read error. V is TRBV4-1 and J is TRBJ2-7; D is possibly TRBD1 (5 bases). Germline-derived CDR1 and CDR2 are MGHRA and YSYEKL. The CDR3 spans 13 residues. CDR3: CVSSHLQDYEQYF. The CDR3, as DNA: TGCGTCAGCAGCCATTTACAGGACTACGAGCAGTACTTC.

The CDR3 nucleotides read TGTGCCAGCGGGGAAACGGGACAGCCGGGTGAAAAACTGTTTTTT. Translation gives CASGETGQPGEKLFF. The chain is built from TRBV7-9 and TRBJ1-4, with TRBD1 matching over 7 bases. Per germline, CDR1 SEHNR and CDR2 FQNEAQ (reference sequence). With V trimmed by 8 bases and J by 7 bases, 13 bases remained unmatched. This CDR3 contains 15 residues.

Note on this clonotype: This may arise from a read error, as a much more abundant clone is one base away. The chain carries TRBV20-1 and TRBJ2-1; D call uncertain. Germline V gene lookup returns CDR1 DFQATT and CDR2 SNEGSKA (reference sequence). The germline V and J ends were trimmed by 5 bases and 4 bases, with 18 bases remaining between them. The CDR3 covers 15 residues. As DNA, the CDR3 is TGCAGTGCTCCCAGGAGCTGCCGAGCTTACAATGAGCAGTTCTTC. This gives the protein CSAPRSCRAYNEQFF.

Comments on this clonotype: One end of the junction fails to match germline, which may point to a read error. The chain has TRBV11-2 and TRBJ2-2, with D perhaps TRBD2 (5 bases). CDR1 is SGHAT and CDR2 is FQNNGV in the germline V gene. This CDR3 has 15 residues. The CDR3 DNA reads TGTGCCAGCAGCTTATTCCTCGGTAACACCGGGGATCTGTTTTTT. Encoded protein: CASSLFLGNTGDLFF.

As regards this clonotype: One junction end does not reproduce the germline sequence, and a read error may be involved. The genes are TRBV11-2 and TRBJ2-1; tentatively, D is TRBD1 (5 bases). Per the germline V gene, CDR1 is SGHAT and CDR2 is FQNNGV. The CDR3 length is 16 residues. The CDR3 DNA sequence: TGTCCCAGCAGCTTAGATTCGGCAGGGCCCTATAATGAGCAGTTCTTC. This translates into CPSSLDSAGPYNEQFF.

This clonotype was picked up a small number of times. The gene calls are TRBV29-1 and TRBJ2-5, with D possibly being TRBD1 or TRBD2 (5 bases each). This CDR3 has 14 amino acids. V was cut by 6 bases and J by 6 bases, with 20 bases left in between. Germline V gives CDR1 SQVTM, CDR2 ANQGSEA. The CDR3 sequence: CSVADGVYRQTQYF. The CDR3 nucleotides are TGCAGCGTCGCCGACGGGGTGTACAGGCAGACCCAGTACTTC.

This chain connects TRBV6-6 to TRBJ2-7, with TRBD1 matching 7 bases. Germline lookup yields CDR1 MNHNY and CDR2 SVGAGI (reference sequence). The CDR3 covers 12 residues. The CDR3 DNA reads as TGTACCAACACCACGACAGGGCTCGAGCAGTACTTC. Translated, it gives CTNTTTGLEQYF.

Worth noting for this clonotype: A much larger clone sits a single nucleotide away, making a read error possible. As DNA, the CDR3 is TGCAGCCCGTCGGAGACTGAAGCTTTCTTT. This gives the protein CSPSETEAFF. The V call is TRBV29-1, the J call TRBJ1-1, with D unresolved. Germline V gene sequence: CDR1 SQVTM, CDR2 ANQGSEA. CDR3 size: 10 residues. V dropped 8 bases and J dropped 5 bases, with 9 bases sitting between them.

A word on this clonotype: A read error may explain this, as a much larger clone is one base away. This chain links TRBV12-3 or TRBV12-4 with TRBJ2-2; 13 nucleotides agree with TRBD2. The CDR3 contains 15 residues. V was clipped by 5 bases and J by 11 bases; unmatched bases: 8. The CDR3 nucleotides read TGTGCCAGCAGTGCCGGGACTAGCGGGACCTGCGAGCTGTTTTTT. It codes for CASSAGTSGTCELFF.

Of note for this clonotype: One end of the junction does not line up with germline, which may come from a read error. This chain joins TRBV6-5 and TRBJ1-5; tentative D call: TRBD1 (5 bases). CDR3 size: 13 residues. Germline V CDR1 and CDR2: MNHEY, SVGAGI. CDR3 residues: CDSSFPGGQPQHF. In DNA form, the CDR3 reads TGTGACAGCAGTTTTCCGGGGGGTCAGCCCCAGCATTTT.

For this clonotype: Since a much larger clone is just one base distant, this may be a read error. CDR3 bases: TGCGCCTGCAGAAAAACCCGGCGGGGGGACACCGGGGAGCTGTTTTTT. It encodes CACRKTRRGDTGELFF. The rearrangement joins TRBV10-2 to TRBJ2-2; 8 bases fit TRBD2. The CDR3 totals 16 residues. The germline V gene encodes CDR1 WSHSY and CDR2 SAAADI.

Note on this clonotype: At one end the junction does not follow the germline gene, possibly because of a read error. The gene calls are TRBV12-3 or TRBV12-4 and TRBJ2-2; perhaps D is TRBD1 or TRBD2 (5 bases each). CDR3 length equals 13 residues. The CDR3 protein is CASGALNTGELFF. The CDR3 bases are TGTGCCAGCGGGGCCCTGAACACCGGGGAACTGTTTTTT.

In regard to this clonotype: Sequence at one end of the junction differs from germline and may be a read error. This chain links TRBV11-1 with TRBJ2-1; D gene unclear. Germline CDR1 reads SGHAT; CDR2 reads FQDESV (reference sequence). The CDR3 is made up of 11 amino acids. The CDR3 is CASKVDNKQFF. CDR3 coding DNA: TGTGCCAGCAAAGTAGACAATAAGCAGTTCTTC.

As regards this clonotype: At one end the junction does not follow the germline gene, possibly because of a read error. The rearrangement links TRBV10-3 to TRBJ1-2; D unresolved. In germline, CDR1 is ENHRY, CDR2 SYGVKD. The CDR3 runs to 15 residues. CDR3 residues: CAISDSDRRCDGYIF. In DNA form, the CDR3 reads TGTGCCATCAGTGACTCGGACCGCAGGTGTGATGGCTACATCTTC.

On this clonotype: Relative to the germline gene, one junction end is altered; a read error may explain this. The chain has TRBV11-2 and TRBJ1-1; D is uncertain. The length of the CDR3 is 13 residues. From germline, CDR1 is SGHAT and CDR2 FQNNGV. The CDR3 DNA is TGTGCCAGCAGCTTACTGGGGAACACTGAAGATTTCTTT. Its translation: CASSLLGNTEDFF.